A selection of T cell receptor beta chains follows, all from one sample in a study of cytomegalovirus exposure and HLA in healthy donors. TCRdb's table, derived via immunoSEQ multiplex PCR, lists solely in-frame clones and lacks some. This sample has 100,000 to 150,000 clones, with 75% to 80% found just once. Sequencing was performed on PBMCs. Source of these receptors: a woman between 35 and 50 years old in good health and CMV-seronegative. Each CDR3 is given with its conserved first and last residue. A D gene is named only where the DNA matches it firmly. The listing skips clone size in some rows; elsewhere it reads once, few, many or a size class.

>TRBV28|TRBJ2-5|NA|TRBD2
CASSSPFSGRGETQYF
TGTGCCAGCAGTTCGCCCTTTAGCGGGAGGGGAGAGACCCAGTACTTC
>TRBV27|TRBJ1-2|NA|TRBD1
CASRRTGADGYTF
TGTGCCAGCAGGAGGACAGGGGCGGATGGCTACACCTTC
>TRBV5-5|TRBJ1-5|NA|NA
CASSFSGGRWDQPQHF
TGTGCCAGCAGCTTCTCTGGAGGCAGGTGGGATCAGCCCCAGCATTTT
>TRBV4-3|TRBJ2-1|NA|TRBD2
CASSQVSSGRAEQFF
TGCGCCAGCAGCCAAGTGTCTAGCGGGAGGGCTGAGCAGTTCTTC
>TRBV2|TRBJ2-4|NA|NA
CASRTGLSNSQYF
TGTGCCAGCAGGACGGGACTCAGTAACAGTCAGTACTTC
>TRBV2|TRBJ2-2|NA|TRBD1
CASSESIWTGNTGELFF
TGTGCCAGCAGTGAAAGTATATGGACAGGGAACACCGGGGAGCTGTTTTTT
>TRBV28|TRBJ2-2|NA|NA
CASSLFGSAGELFF
TGTGCCAGCAGTTTATTCGGGAGCGCCGGGGAGCTGTTTTTT
>TRBV4-3|TRBJ1-6|NA|TRBD1
CASSRESGTGSSSYNSPLHF
TGCGCCAGCAGCCGCGAATCCGGGACAGGGTCCAGCTCCTATAATTCACCCCTCCACTTT
>TRBV7-9|TRBJ2-1|NA|TRBD1
CASSLTGTGGNEQFF
TGTGCCAGCAGCTTAACCGGGACAGGGGGCAATGAGCAGTTCTTC
>TRBV2|TRBJ2-7|NA|NA
CASSVLRGGAGEQYF
TGTGCCAGCAGTGTTCTTCGAGGGGGGGCGGGCGAGCAGTACTTC
>TRBV2|TRBJ1-4|NA|TRBD1
CASRGTGATNEKLFF
TGTGCCAGCAGAGGGACAGGGGCAACTAATGAAAAACTGTTTTTT
>TRBV18|TRBJ1-4|NA|NA
CASSPLPATGYNEKLFF
TGTGCCAGCTCACCACTGCCGGCAACAGGTTATAATGAAAAACTGTTTTTT
>TRBV5-1|TRBJ2-5|NA|TRBD2
CASSLESGGLQETQYF
TGCGCCAGCAGCTTGGAATCGGGAGGTCTTCAAGAGACCCAGTACTTC
>TRBV5-1|TRBJ2-1|NA|NA
CASSLQGSGNEQFF
TGCGCCAGCAGCCTCCAGGGGAGTGGCAATGAGCAGTTCTTC
>TRBV7-6|TRBJ2-2|few|NA
CASSSRLGTGELFF
TGTGCCAGCAGCTCTCGGCTAGGAACCGGGGAGCTGTTTTTT
>TRBV7-6|TRBJ2-5|NA|TRBD2
CASRAGGTQYF
TGTGCCAGCAGGGCGGGAGGGACCCAGTACTTC
>TRBV2|TRBJ1-2|NA|NA
CASSESRADGYTF
TGTGCCAGCAGTGAGAGCAGGGCCGATGGCTACACCTTC
>TRBV7-2|TRBJ2-7|NA|TRBD1
CASSSDRASYEQYF
TGTGCCAGCAGCTCGGACAGGGCTTCCTACGAGCAGTACTTC
>TRBV10-2|TRBJ1-5|NA|NA
CASSAGVRQPQHF
TGCGCCAGCAGTGCAGGGGTGCGGCAGCCCCAGCATTTT
>TRBV9|TRBJ1-3|NA|TRBD1
CASSTEQGAGNTIYF
TGTGCCAGCAGCACCGAACAGGGGGCGGGAAACACCATATATTTT
>TRBV5-4|TRBJ1-4|NA|NA
CASSLEASAATNEKLFF
TGTGCCAGCAGCTTGGAAGCGTCGGCTGCAACTAATGAAAAACTGTTTTTT
>TRBV25-1|TRBJ2-7|few|TRBD2
CASSESGLAGRYEQYF
TGTGCCAGCAGTGAATCAGGGCTAGCGGGTCGCTACGAGCAGTACTTC
>TRBV18|TRBJ1-3|few|NA
CASSPPARVENTIYF
TGTGCCAGCTCACCACCGGCCAGGGTTGAGAACACCATATATTTT
>TRBV19|TRBJ2-2|NA|TRBD2
CASSIFGGRELFF
TGTGCCAGTAGTATATTCGGGGGGAGGGAGCTGTTTTTT
>TRBV6-7|TRBJ2-1|NA|TRBD2
CASSLAGGPCNEQFF
TGTGCCAGCAGTCTAGCGGGAGGCCCCTGCAATGAGCAGTTCTTC
>TRBV9|TRBJ2-5|NA|NA
CASSVSYGQETQYF
TGTGCCAGCAGCGTAAGTTACGGCCAAGAGACCCAGTACTTC
>TRBV27|TRBJ1-1|NA|TRBD1
CASSLQTGGGTEAFF
TGTGCCAGCAGTTTACAGACAGGGGGCGGCACTGAAGCTTTCTTT
>TRBV27|TRBJ2-7|NA|TRBD1
CASSWDSSYEQYF
TGTGCCAGCAGTTGGGACAGCTCCTACGAGCAGTACTTC
>TRBV10-3|TRBJ2-3|once|TRBD1
CAISEGQGFSSTDTQYF
TGTGCCATCAGTGAGGGACAGGGTTTTTCTAGCACAGATACGCAGTATTTT
>TRBV28|TRBJ1-3|once|NA
CASSLDTGNTIYF
TGTGCCAGCAGTTTAGACACGGGAAACACCATATATTTT
>TRBV27|TRBJ2-7|NA|NA
CASSLAGSYEQYF
TGTGCCAGCAGTTTAGCGGGGTCCTACGAGCAGTACTTC
>TRBV13|TRBJ1-1|NA|NA
CASSTGSEAFF
TGTGCCAGCAGTACAGGGTCTGAAGCTTTCTTT
>TRBV4-1|TRBJ2-3|NA|TRBD2
CASSHRVGGAGGDTQYF
TGCGCCAGCAGCCACCGGGTAGGGGGAGCGGGAGGAGATACGCAGTATTTT
>TRBV5-4|TRBJ2-7|few|TRBD1
CASSRGQGDEQYF
TGTGCCAGCAGCAGGGGACAGGGGGACGAGCAGTACTTC
>TRBV2|TRBJ1-5|few|NA
CASSETPEYSNQPQHF
TGTGCCAGCAGTGAAACCCCAGAATATAGCAATCAGCCCCAGCATTTT
>TRBV10-3|TRBJ1-3|NA|NA
CAISDGSSGNTIYF
TGTGCCATCAGTGATGGGAGCTCTGGAAACACCATATATTTT
>TRBV7-2|TRBJ1-3|NA|NA
CASSFNSGDTIYF
TGTGCCAGCAGCTTTAATTCGGGGGACACCATATATTTT
>TRBV10-3|TRBJ2-7|NA|NA
CAISEGAGLYF
TGTGCCATCAGTGAGGGGGCAGGGTTGTACTTC
>TRBV7-8|TRBJ1-6|NA|NA
CASSLGQGYNSPLHF
TGTGCCAGCAGCTTAGGGCAGGGGTATAATTCACCCCTCCACTTT
>TRBV6-6|TRBJ2-7|NA|TRBD1
CASSYGQGASSYEQYF
TGTGCCAGCAGTTACGGGCAGGGGGCCAGCTCCTACGAGCAGTACTTC
>TRBV6-5|TRBJ2-7|NA|TRBD1
CASSSPRQGTFYEQYF
TGTGCCAGCAGTTCCCCTCGACAGGGCACCTTTTACGAGCAGTACTTC
>TRBV18|TRBJ2-1|NA|NA
CASSTLLGSYNEQFF
TGTGCCAGCTCAACCCTTCTCGGCTCCTACAATGAGCAGTTCTTC
>TRBV27|TRBJ2-2|NA|NA
CASSEGTGGGNTGELFF
TGTGCCAGCAGTGAGGGGACCGGGGGTGGGAACACCGGGGAGCTGTTTTTT
>TRBV6-1|TRBJ2-7|NA|NA
CASTGYPYEQYF
TGTGCCAGCACAGGGTACCCCTACGAGCAGTACTTC
>TRBV6-5|TRBJ1-2|NA|NA
CASSFGGNYGYTF
TGTGCCAGCAGCTTTGGCGGCAACTATGGCTACACCTTC
>TRBV6-5|TRBJ2-1|NA|TRBD1
CASSPMGTGGGEQFF
TGTGCCAGCAGCCCGATGGGGACAGGGGGGGGAGAGCAGTTCTTC
>TRBV2|TRBJ2-7|few|NA
CASRTVRYEQYF
TGTGCCAGCAGGACCGTCAGGTACGAGCAGTACTTC
>TRBV19|TRBJ2-1|NA|NA
CASSTQRTYNEQFF
TGTGCCAGTAGTACTCAGAGGACCTACAATGAGCAGTTCTTC
>TRBV19|TRBJ2-7|NA|TRBD2
CASSSGLAGVYEQYF
TGTGCCAGTAGTTCGGGACTAGCGGGAGTCTACGAGCAGTACTTC
>TRBV28|TRBJ1-2|few|TRBD1
CASRPRTGDLYGYTF
TGTGCCAGCAGGCCCCGGACAGGGGACCTCTATGGCTACACCTTC
>TRBV5-1|TRBJ2-7|NA|TRBD2
CASSLVIAGAYEQYF
TGCGCCAGCAGCTTGGTAATAGCGGGAGCCTACGAGCAGTACTTC
>TRBV7-9|TRBJ2-7|NA|NA
CASSSNYYEQYF
TGTGCCAGCAGCTCAAACTACTACGAGCAGTACTTC
>TRBV6-6|TRBJ1-1|NA|NA
CASILGRWTEAFF
TGTGCCAGCATTCTAGGGAGATGGACTGAAGCTTTCTTT
>TRBV18|TRBJ1-1|NA|NA
CASSPQVQATNTEAFF
TGTGCCAGCTCACCACAGGTACAGGCTACGAACACTGAAGCTTTCTTT
>TRBV27|TRBJ1-5|NA|NA
CASRAGSNQPQHF
TGTGCCAGCAGGGCAGGGAGCAATCAGCCCCAGCATTTT
>TRBV7-2|TRBJ1-3|NA|NA
CASSLAGARNTIYF
TGTGCCAGCAGCTTAGCGGGGGCGAGAAACACCATATATTTT
>TRBV7-9|TRBJ2-5|once|TRBD1
CASSAQQGQETQYF
TGTGCCAGCAGCGCCCAACAGGGGCAAGAGACCCAGTACTTC